This entry lists 5 T cell receptor beta chains sequenced from one sample in a study of OX40 agonist ivuxolimab in advanced cancers. The data were produced by immunoSEQ multiplex PCR, yet TCRdb's version contains in-frame clones alone and is incomplete. The sample carries tens of thousands of clones, about 88% recorded once. Specimen: CD4+ or CD8+ T cells sorted from blood, collected in a trial of the OX40 agonist ivuxolimab. The receptors originated from an adult with an advanced solid tumor such as melanoma, head and neck, liver or kidney cancer.

This clone was detected only a few times. This chain links TRBV9 with TRBJ2-7; D not resolved. The CDR3 loop spans 15 amino acids. V shed 4 bases and J shed 1 base, with 15 bases lying between them. CDR1 is SGDLS and CDR2 is YYNGEE in the germline V gene. The CDR3 sequence is CASSPSGAGSYEQYF. The CDR3 DNA reads as TGTGCCAGCAGCCCCTCAGGCGCTGGGTCCTACGAGCAGTACTTC. Variable domain in full (rest from reference TRBV9 and TRBJ2-7): DSGVTQTPKHLITATGQRVTLRCSPRSGDLSVYWYQQSLDQGLQFLIQYYNGEERAKGNILERFSAQQFPDLHSELNLSSLELGDSALYFCASSPSGAGSYEQYFGPGTRLTVT.

The gene calls are TRBV11-2 and TRBJ1-1; 8 positions agree with TRBD1. The V segment lost 5 bases and the J segment 4 bases; nucleotides outside the gene matches: 3. CDR1 SGHAT and CDR2 FQNNGV come from the germline V gene. This CDR3 comprises 13 residues. The CDR3 protein is CASSRQGSTEAFF. CDR3 sequence (DNA): TGTGCCAGCAGCCGACAGGGGAGCACTGAAGCTTTCTTT.

V usage is TRBV6-1 and J usage is TRBJ2-1, with D possibly TRBD1 on 6 matching bases. Looked up from germline, CDR1 is MNHNS and CDR2 is SASEGT. The CDR3 length is 15 residues. Trimming cost V 2 bases and J 2 bases, with 10 bases left between them. DNA of the CDR3: TGTGCCAGCAGTGAAAGTTGGACAGCCTACAATGAGCAGTTCTTC. Amino acids: CASSESWTAYNEQFF.

This clone has only one observation. The genes are TRBV4-1 and TRBJ2-5; D is tentatively TRBD1 or TRBD2 (6 bases each). The J call is in doubt because the DNA end fits TRBJ2-7 better. CDR1 and CDR2 (germline): MGHRA, YSYEKL. The CDR3 covers 15 residues. In DNA, the CDR3 is TGCGCCAGCAGCCAAGGTGGGGGGCCGGAATACGAGCAGTACTTC. Amino acids: CASSQGGGPEYEQYF.

The rearrangement uses TRBV6-1 and TRBJ1-5, with a tentative D call TRBD1 (5 bases). CDR1 is MNHNS, CDR2 SASEGT, per germline. This CDR3 is 16 amino acids long. Trimming removed 0 bases from V and 0 bases from J, with 9 bases in between. The CDR3 nucleotides are TGTGCCAGCAGTGAAGCACCAGGGTATAGCAATCAGCCCCAGCATTTT. This encodes CASSEAPGYSNQPQHF.